One sample yielded the 26 T cell receptor beta chains listed below, sequenced in a study of T cells after posttransplantation cyclophosphamide. Data came from immunoSEQ multiplex PCR; TCRdb stores just in-frame clones and leaves some out. The sample shows 42,000 or so clones, no singletons; the ten largest hold about 4.5%. The sample comprised PBMCs. The receptors stem from a woman aged 45 to 65 in good health and a related stem cell transplant donor.

In its sample, this clone was seen many times. The gene calls are TRBV18 and TRBJ1-2; D unclear. This CDR3 is built from 16 residues. Trimming took off 3 bases at V and 4 bases at J, with 18 bases between the two ends. The germline V gene has CDR1 KGHSH and CDR2 LQKENI. The CDR3 bases are TGTGCCAGCTCACCCACTGAGCCTAGACGCGGCTATGGCTACACCTTC. It encodes CASSPTEPRRGYGYTF.

This clone was seen many times. The genes are TRBV5-1 and TRBJ2-7, with 7 bases that match TRBD1. The J segment lost 3 bases and the V segment lost 3 bases, leaving 3 bases of the junction unmatched. The CDR3 contains 13 residues. The germline gives CDR1 SGHRS, CDR2 YFSETQ. CDR3 protein: CASSSGGHYEQYF. The CDR3 nucleotides read TGCGCCAGCAGCTCAGGGGGACACTACGAGCAGTACTTC.

In its sample, this clone was seen many times. This chain uses TRBV10-2 with TRBJ1-2, with 7 bases aligning to TRBD1. The CDR3 runs to 14 residues. Germline CDR1 and CDR2: WSHSY and SAAADI. The trim removed 7 bases at V and 4 bases at J, leaving 9 bases unmatched. The CDR3 region is CASNGDSLSYGYTF. In DNA form, the CDR3 reads TGCGCCAGCAACGGGGACAGCCTCTCCTATGGCTACACCTTC.

This clone has a count of ten or more. The chain uses TRBV4-1 and TRBJ1-4; no reliable D call. CDR3 length: 13 residues. The V gene's germline CDR1 is MGHRA and CDR2 YSYEKL. Trimming removed 3 bases from V and 10 bases from J, with 12 bases in between. The CDR3 is CASSHEREVKLFF. CDR3 coding DNA: TGCGCCAGCAGCCATGAAAGGGAGGTAAAACTGTTTTTT.

This clone occurred many times. The chain employs TRBV13 and TRBJ2-4; possible D gene TRBD2, 6 bases. Germline CDR1 is PRHDT and CDR2 is FYEKMQ (reference sequence). The V and J ends lost 2 bases and 1 base respectively, with 15 bases between them. This CDR3 contains 17 residues. The CDR3 DNA is TGTGCCAGCAGCTTACGCCCGGGGGTGGGGGCCAAAAACATTCAGTACTTC. As protein: CASSLRPGVGAKNIQYF.

This clone was observed at least ten times. The chain combines TRBV7-9 with TRBJ2-2; D might be TRBD1 (5 bases). V lost 5 bases and J 1 base, leaving 11 bases between the germline ends. Per germline, CDR1 SEHNR and CDR2 FQNEAQ (reference sequence). The CDR3 runs 15 residues. CDR3 residues: CASSKLTGNTGELFF. CDR3 DNA: TGTGCCAGCAGCAAGTTAACAGGGAACACCGGGGAGCTGTTTTTT.

This clone was seen many times. The gene calls are TRBV27 and TRBJ2-1, with 7 positions matching TRBD2. From germline, CDR1 is MNHEY and CDR2 SMNVEV (reference sequence). The CDR3 loop spans 14 amino acids. V lost 10 bases and J lost 0; bases outside the gene matches: 6. CDR3 loop: CATRSGDSYNEQFF. CDR3 nucleotide sequence: TGTGCCACCCGAAGCGGGGACTCCTACAATGAGCAGTTCTTC.

This clone was seen ten or more times. V and J are TRBV11-2 and TRBJ1-3; 7 positions agree with TRBD1. After removal of 4 bases from V and 4 bases from J, the junction contained 7 bases not matched to a gene. The CDR3 is 15 amino acids. The germline V gene encodes CDR1 SGHAT and CDR2 FQNNGV. The CDR3 sequence: CASSYRQGGGNTIYF. The CDR3 DNA sequence: TGTGCCAGCAGCTACCGACAGGGAGGAGGAAACACCATATATTTT.

This clone has at least ten counts. J is TRBJ1-1 and V is TRBV7-2, with a possible D match to TRBD1 (6 bases). V was trimmed by 2 bases and J by 4 bases, leaving 14 bases between them. The CDR3 has 15 residues. CDR1 and CDR2 (germline): SGHTA, FQGNSA. CDR3 amino acids: CASSLSGGQVTEAFF. As DNA, the CDR3 is TGTGCCAGCAGCTTATCCGGGGGGCAAGTCACTGAAGCTTTCTTT.

A few counts support this clone. The J gene is TRBJ1-2, the V gene TRBV7-2; D remains ambiguous. The CDR3 sequence is 14 residues long. Germline-derived CDR1 and CDR2 are SGHTA and FQGNSA. Trimming stripped 1 base from V and 5 bases from J, with 11 bases between. The CDR3: CASSLGRAAYGYTF. CDR3 DNA: TGTGCCAGCAGCTTAGGGAGGGCTGCATATGGCTACACCTTC. Together with reference TRBV7-2 and TRBJ1-2, the CDR3 gives the full variable domain: GAGVSQSPSNKVTEKGKDVELRCDPISGHTALYWYRQSLGQGLEFLIYFQGNSAPDKSGLPSDRFSAERTGGSVSTLTIQRTQQEDSAVYLCASSLGRAAYGYTFGSGTRLTVV.

This clone was seen many times. This sequence joins TRBV18 and TRBJ1-1, with 10 bases identical to TRBD1. The CDR3 consists of 15 residues. CDR1 is KGHSH, CDR2 LQKENI, per germline. V gave up 3 bases and J gave up 7 bases; unmatched junction bases: 8. The CDR3: CASSPFRDRGNEAFF. CDR3 sequence (DNA): TGTGCCAGCTCACCGTTCCGGGACAGGGGCAATGAAGCTTTCTTT.

This clone was seen at least ten times. The chain uses TRBV28 and TRBJ1-4; the D is unclear. The germline V gene has CDR1 MDHEN and CDR2 SYDVKM. V was cut by 5 bases and J by 6 bases, with 7 bases left in between. The CDR3 covers 12 residues. CDR3 loop: CASSKIDEKLFF. The CDR3 DNA follows: TGTGCCAGCAGTAAAATCGATGAAAAACTGTTTTTT.

As regards this clone: At one end the junction does not follow the germline gene, possibly because of a read error. Other DNA variants within this sample encode the same CDR3. The chain combines TRBV7-9 with TRBJ1-6, with TRBD1 matching over 7 bases. The CDR3 extends over 14 amino acids. Germline CDR1 and CDR2: SEHNR and FQNEAQ (reference sequence). The CDR3 DNA is TGTGCCAGCAGCTCGGGACAGTATAATTCCCCCCTCCACTTT. It specifies CASSSGQYNSPLHF.

This clone was seen at least ten times. This chain joins TRBV18 and TRBJ1-5; 10 nucleotides line up with TRBD1. With 1 base clipped from V and 4 bases from J, the junction kept 7 bases outside the gene matches. The V gene's germline CDR1 is KGHSH and CDR2 LQKENI. The CDR3 length is 17 residues. CDR3 in amino acids: CASSPLAGTGVNQPQHF. In nucleotides, the CDR3 is TGTGCCAGCTCACCACTGGCCGGGACAGGGGTAAATCAGCCCCAGCATTTT. The full variable domain, rest sourced from reference TRBV18 and TRBJ1-5, is NAGVMQNPRHLVRRRGQEARLRCSPMKGHSHVYWYRQLPEEGLKFMVYLQKENIIDESGMPKERFSAEFPKEGPSILRIQQVVRGDSAAYFCASSPLAGTGVNQPQHFGDGTRLSIL.

This clone was recorded at least ten times. This chain links TRBV6-1 with TRBJ2-3; TRBD2 matches at 11 bases. Germline CDR1 reads MNHNS; CDR2 reads SASEGT. The CDR3 runs to 16 residues. Trimming removed 4 bases from V and 0 bases from J; junction bases left unmatched: 3. For the CDR3, the DNA is TGTGCCAGCAGTGGACTAGCGGGGTCTAGCACAGATACGCAGTATTTT. This sequence encodes CASSGLAGSSTDTQYF.

This clone was recorded many times. The V gene is TRBV7-9, the J gene TRBJ1-2; 10 positions match TRBD1. The CDR3 sequence is 13 residues long. The J segment lost 6 bases and the V segment lost 9 bases, leaving 7 bases of the junction unmatched. CDR1 is SEHNR and CDR2 is FQNEAQ in the germline V gene (reference sequence). CDR3 nucleotide sequence: TGTGCCAGTTCCGACAGGGGGCCTGATGGCTACACCTTC. Its translation is CASSDRGPDGYTF.

In its sample, this clone was seen many times. This chain links TRBV5-1 with TRBJ2-7; 15 bases agree with TRBD2. This CDR3 is 16 amino acids long. CDR1 and CDR2 (germline): SGHRS, YFSETQ. The junction had 6 bases not matched to a gene; V was cut back by 4 bases and J by 4 bases. CDR3 DNA: TGCGCCAGCAGCACTGGACTAGCGGGGGGGCCATACGAGCAGTACTTC. Its translation is CASSTGLAGGPYEQYF.

V gene TRBV5-6 combines with J gene TRBJ2-5, with 8 bases lining up with TRBD1. The junction had 15 bases not matched to a gene; V was cut back by 4 bases and J by 4 bases. This CDR3 has 17 residues. Germline loops: CDR1 SGHDT, CDR2 YYEEEE. CDR3 sequence reads: CASSPALPDRGSETQYF. In DNA, the CDR3 is TGTGCCAGCAGCCCTGCTTTGCCCGACAGGGGATCAGAGACCCAGTACTTC.

The sample holds many counts of this clone. V gene TRBV6-4 combines with J gene TRBJ2-5, with 9 bases matching TRBD1. After removal of 5 bases from V and 2 bases from J, the junction contained 6 bases not matched to a gene. The CDR3 runs 15 residues. CDR1 is MRHNA, CDR2 SNTAGT, per germline. The chain's CDR3 is CASSRTGDQQETQYF. The CDR3 nucleotides read TGTGCCAGCAGTAGGACAGGGGACCAACAAGAGACCCAGTACTTC.

This clone was counted many times. This sequence joins TRBV7-9 and TRBJ1-2; 9 bases agree with TRBD1. Germline CDR1 reads SEHNR; CDR2 reads FQNEAQ (reference sequence). CDR3 size: 17 residues. Trimming at V came to 0 bases and at J to 4 bases, leaving 9 bases not matched to a gene. The DNA of the CDR3 is TGTGCCAGCAGCTTAGCGCCCGGGACAGGGCCCGGCTATGGCTACACCTTC. Its translation is CASSLAPGTGPGYGYTF.

This clone came up many times. The V gene is TRBV10-2, the J gene TRBJ1-4; TRBD1 is a possible D gene (5 bases). The V and J ends lost 2 bases and 7 bases respectively, with 14 bases between them. The CDR3 has 15 residues. Per germline, CDR1 WSHSY and CDR2 SAAADI. The CDR3 loop is CASSEQGVHSEKLFF. The CDR3 DNA follows: TGCGCCAGCAGTGAGCAAGGGGTTCATAGTGAAAAACTGTTTTTT.

The chain recombines TRBV27 with TRBJ2-7, with TRBD1 matching 8 bases. CDR3 length: 13 amino acids. The junction had 3 bases not matched to a gene; V was cut back by 5 bases and J by 3 bases. Germline-derived CDR1 and CDR2 are MNHEY and SMNVEV (reference sequence). The CDR3 coding sequence is TGTGCCAGCAGTCGGACAGGGAACTACGAGCAGTACTTC. This gives the protein CASSRTGNYEQYF.

There are many counts of this clone. The chain recombines TRBV18 with TRBJ1-1; D gene ambiguous. The germline CDR1 and CDR2 sequences are KGHSH and LQKENI. There are 15 residues in the CDR3. V lost 3 bases to trimming and J lost 1 base, with 12 bases between them. The CDR3 bases are TGTGCCAGCTCACCTTCCCTCTCAGGGAACACTGAAGCTTTCTTT. This encodes CASSPSLSGNTEAFF.

This clone occurred many times. The chain couples TRBV18 to TRBJ2-7; 9 bases are a match to TRBD1. Germline values: CDR1 KGHSH, CDR2 LQKENI. This CDR3 has 14 amino acids. J gave up 6 bases and V 5 bases, and 8 bases lay outside the gene matches. The CDR3 loop reads CASSWTGEGSEQYF. The CDR3 DNA reads as TGTGCCAGCTCATGGACAGGGGAGGGGTCCGAGCAGTACTTC. The full variable domain, its missing parts supplied by reference TRBV18 and TRBJ2-7, is NAGVMQNPRHLVRRRGQEARLRCSPMKGHSHVYWYRQLPEEGLKFMVYLQKENIIDESGMPKERFSAEFPKEGPSILRIQQVVRGDSAAYFCASSWTGEGSEQYFGPGTRLTVT.

Ten or more counts support this clone. The V call is TRBV28, the J call TRBJ2-1; tentative D call: TRBD1 (5 bases). The germline V gene encodes CDR1 MDHEN and CDR2 SYDVKM. This CDR3 is built from 12 residues. V was clipped by 7 bases and J by 10 bases, with 14 bases between them. The CDR3 coding sequence is TGTGCCAGCAACCAGGGTACCCGAGAGCAGTTCTTC. Translating it yields CASNQGTREQFF.

This clone appeared many times. The chain recombines TRBV10-3 with TRBJ2-3; D gene uncertain. CDR1 ENHRY and CDR2 SYGVKD come from the germline V gene. The CDR3 has 13 amino acids. The V gene lost 4 bases and the J gene lost 3 bases, with 8 bases spanning the gap. The CDR3 DNA is TGTGCCATCAGTGCCCAGGCAACAGATACGCAGTATTTT. This encodes CAISAQATDTQYF.